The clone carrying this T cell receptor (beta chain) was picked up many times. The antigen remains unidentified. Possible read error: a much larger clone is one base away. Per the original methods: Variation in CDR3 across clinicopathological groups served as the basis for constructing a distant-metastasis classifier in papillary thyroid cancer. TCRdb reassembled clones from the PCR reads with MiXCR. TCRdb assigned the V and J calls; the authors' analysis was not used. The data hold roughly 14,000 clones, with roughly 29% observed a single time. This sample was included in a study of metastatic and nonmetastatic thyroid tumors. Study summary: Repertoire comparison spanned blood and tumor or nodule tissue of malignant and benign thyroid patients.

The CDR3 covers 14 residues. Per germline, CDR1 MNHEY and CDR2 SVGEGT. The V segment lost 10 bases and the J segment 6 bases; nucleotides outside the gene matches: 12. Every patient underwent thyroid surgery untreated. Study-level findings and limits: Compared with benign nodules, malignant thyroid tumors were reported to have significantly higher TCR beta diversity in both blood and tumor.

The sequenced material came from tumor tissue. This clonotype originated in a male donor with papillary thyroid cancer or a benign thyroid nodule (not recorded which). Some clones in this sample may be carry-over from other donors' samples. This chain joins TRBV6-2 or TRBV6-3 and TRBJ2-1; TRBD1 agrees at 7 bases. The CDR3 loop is CAIRPGGRINEQFF. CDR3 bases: TGTGCCATCCGCCCAGGGGGACGGATCAATGAGCAGTTCTTC.